This T cell receptor (beta chain) appears in the sequencing data of a study of blood T cells in healthy people across ages. Whole-study results and caveats: Relative to aged donors, long-lived donors carried more naive CD4+ cells and displayed higher diversity.

A J-beta primer mix and a sample-barcoded 5' primer were used in a second PCR of roughly 6 to 11 cycles. TCRdb reanalysed the 5' RACE reads using MiXCR and keeps one entry per CDR3 protein. Of 1.5 million to 2 million distinct CDR3 sequences listed, about 35% are singletons. The CDR3 runs to 16 residues. The V gene's germline CDR1 is MNHNS and CDR2 SASEGT. With regard to this clonotype: Its specificity is unknown. One end of the junction is discordant with germline, which a read error may explain.

V usage is TRBV6-1 and J usage is TRBJ2-7; TRBD1 matches 8 bases. Sequencing was carried out using blood. This sequence originates from a woman aged 30 to 39 in good health. CDR3 loop: CASSVDREIPSYERYF. The CDR3 DNA is TGTGCCAGCAGTGTGGACAGGGAGATCCCCTCCTACGAGCGGTACTTC.